This T cell receptor (beta chain) originates from a study of cytomegalovirus exposure and HLA in healthy donors. About this clone itself: Antigen: not known.

The CDR3 has 15 amino acids. Per germline, CDR1 SGHDT and CDR2 YYEEEE. V dropped 5 bases and J dropped 4 bases, with 15 bases sitting between them. Whole-study findings and limits: A later analysis associated 16,951 TCR beta sequences with HLA alleles at a 0.05 false discovery rate.

The PCR ran on 60 Vbeta and 13 Jbeta primers. Repertoires were generated with immunoSEQ multiplex PCR, while TCRdb's copy carries only in-frame clones and drops some. The sample has about 190,000 clones, approximately 78% seen once; the top ten hold about 0.8%. This receptor was identified in a young woman in good health and CMV-seronegative. Sequenced material: PBMCs. This rearrangement joins TRBV5-6 to TRBJ1-4, with a tentative D call TRBD1 (6 bases). CDR3 residues: CASSSIDRYNEKLFF. The CDR3 DNA reads as TGTGCCAGCAGTTCTATCGACAGGTATAATGAAAAACTGTTTTTT.